Described below is a single T cell receptor (beta chain) sequence and its context. Its antigen is not known. V lost 5 bases, J lost 1 base, and 14 bases lay in between. Germline assignment: CDR1 MNHNS and CDR2 SASEGT. The CDR3 runs 15 residues. This entry belongs to a study of T cell responses to AZD1222 COVID-19 vaccine. General observations from the study: White British ancestry dominated among donors, who included more females, and clonal diversity was possibly underestimated. Vaccine-associated CD4 TCRs spanned spike, dominant at 160-218 and 743-854.

This table comes from immunoSEQ multiplex PCR, and its TCRdb copy is limited to in-frame clones, with some not included. The data show 140,000 to 150,000 clones, roughly 91% seen once. The sequencing used peripheral blood, collected 28 days after the second AZD1222 dose. This sequence was found in an adult who received the AZD1222 COVID-19 vaccine. The chain employs TRBV6-1 and TRBJ1-2, with D possibly TRBD1 on 6 matching bases. The CDR3 loop is CASSSTGLSNYGYTF. DNA for the CDR3: TGTGCCAGCAGTTCCACAGGGCTCAGTAACTATGGCTACACCTTC.